These T cell receptor beta chains were read from a single sample in a study of cytomegalovirus exposure and HLA in healthy donors. Using immunoSEQ multiplex PCR, the repertoire was profiled, and TCRdb retains in-frame clones only, with some absent. This table has fewer than 110,000 clones, 82% appearing once. The sequenced sample consisted of PBMCs. The receptor set was obtained from a man aged 25 to 45 in good health and CMV-seropositive. Each CDR3 is given with its conserved first and last residue. A D gene is named only where the DNA matches it firmly.

J gene: TRBJ2-7
V gene: TRBV18
D gene: -
CDR3 DNA: TGTGCCAGCTCATTTCAGACAACCTCCTACGAGCAGTACTTC
CDR3 protein: CASSFQTTSYEQYF

J gene: TRBJ2-1
V gene: TRBV7-9
D gene: -
CDR3 DNA: TGTGCCAGCAGCGATACCGCGGGTGCTAACAATGAGCAGTTCTTC
CDR3 protein: CASSDTAGANNEQFF

J gene: TRBJ2-7
V gene: TRBV5-1
D gene: -
CDR3 DNA: TGCGCCAGCAGCTTGGATGGGGAGGAATACGAGCAGTACTTC
CDR3 protein: CASSLDGEEYEQYF

J gene: TRBJ1-4
V gene: TRBV9
D gene: -
CDR3 DNA: TGTGCCAGCAGCAGCGGGGGAGTGCGGGAAAAACTGTTTTTT
CDR3 protein: CASSSGGVREKLFF

J gene: TRBJ1-4
V gene: TRBV5-1
D gene: -
CDR3 DNA: TGCGCCAGCAGCCTCAGAGGGGAGGATAATGAAAAACTGTTTTTT
CDR3 protein: CASSLRGEDNEKLFF

J gene: TRBJ2-7
V gene: TRBV4-1
D gene: -
CDR3 DNA: TGCGCCAGCAGCCAAGATCAGAGCACGGGAGCCTACGAGCAGTACTTC
CDR3 protein: CASSQDQSTGAYEQYF

J gene: TRBJ2-3
V gene: TRBV7-9
D gene: TRBD2
CDR3 DNA: TGTTCCAGCAGTTTGGGTACTAGCGGGCTTAGCACAGATACGCAGTATTTT
CDR3 protein: CSSSLGTSGLSTDTQYF

J gene: TRBJ1-6
V gene: TRBV7-2
D gene: -
CDR3 DNA: TGTGCCAGCAGCGTACGACAGATACTCCACTTT
CDR3 protein: CASSVRQILHF

J gene: TRBJ2-7
V gene: TRBV2
D gene: -
CDR3 DNA: TGTGCCAGCGACCAGGGGACGGAAGAGCAGTACTTC
CDR3 protein: CASDQGTEEQYF

J gene: TRBJ2-7
V gene: TRBV11-3
D gene: TRBD1
CDR3 DNA: TGTGCCAGCAGCTGGGCAGGCGGGACAGGGGGACGAGGGCCCTACGAGCAGTACTTC
CDR3 protein: CASSWAGGTGGRGPYEQYF

J gene: TRBJ1-1
V gene: TRBV20-1
D gene: -
CDR3 DNA: TGCAGTGCTAGGAGCAGGGGCCGAGCTTTCTTT
CDR3 protein: CSARSRGRAFF

J gene: TRBJ2-5
V gene: TRBV10-2
D gene: TRBD2
CDR3 DNA: TGCGCCAGCAGAATGACTAGCGTGCAAGAGACCCAGTACTTC
CDR3 protein: CASRMTSVQETQYF

J gene: TRBJ2-1
V gene: TRBV19
D gene: -
CDR3 DNA: TGTGCCAGTAGCTCCGGGACTTATAATGAGCAGTTCTTC
CDR3 protein: CASSSGTYNEQFF

J gene: TRBJ2-7
V gene: TRBV6-5
D gene: -
CDR3 DNA: TGTGCCAGCACCGGGGGATACGAGCAGTACTTC
CDR3 protein: CASTGGYEQYF

J gene: TRBJ2-3
V gene: TRBV5-6
D gene: TRBD2
CDR3 DNA: TGTGCCAGCAGCTTGTGGAGCGGGGGGCGGACGCAGTATTTT
CDR3 protein: CASSLWSGGRTQYF

J gene: TRBJ1-6
V gene: TRBV19
D gene: -
CDR3 DNA: TGTGCCAGTAGCCCCCGGCCGGGGGGAAATTCACCCCTCCACTTT
CDR3 protein: CASSPRPGGNSPLHF

J gene: TRBJ2-2
V gene: TRBV11-1
D gene: -
CDR3 DNA: TGTGCCAGCAGCTTAAACTCCGGGGAGCTGTTTTTT
CDR3 protein: CASSLNSGELFF

J gene: TRBJ1-1
V gene: TRBV7-3
D gene: -
CDR3 DNA: TGTGCCAGCAGCTTACTCTGGAACACTGAAGCTTTCTTT
CDR3 protein: CASSLLWNTEAFF

J gene: TRBJ1-2
V gene: TRBV6-5
D gene: TRBD1
CDR3 DNA: TGTGCCAGCAGTTACGACAGGGCCGACTATGGCTACACCTTC
CDR3 protein: CASSYDRADYGYTF

J gene: TRBJ1-3
V gene: TRBV18
D gene: TRBD1
CDR3 DNA: TGTGCCAGCAACTCGGAGGGGGCCGTCAACACCATATATTTT
CDR3 protein: CASNSEGAVNTIYF

J gene: TRBJ2-7
V gene: TRBV7-8
D gene: TRBD2
CDR3 DNA: TGTGCCAGCAGCCCCTGGACTAGCGGGGGGTACGAGCAGTACTTC
CDR3 protein: CASSPWTSGGYEQYF

J gene: TRBJ1-2
V gene: TRBV5-4
D gene: TRBD1
CDR3 DNA: TGTGCCAGCAGCGGTCGACAGGGGGAAGGCTACACCTTC
CDR3 protein: CASSGRQGEGYTF

J gene: TRBJ2-7
V gene: TRBV27
D gene: TRBD2
CDR3 DNA: TGTGCCAGCAGTCCACTAGCGGGCTCCTACGAGCAGTACTTC
CDR3 protein: CASSPLAGSYEQYF